This T cell receptor (beta chain) was sequenced during a study of blood T cell repertoires in COVID-19. About the research overall: Cohort 3 recovery required two negative PCRs, clearance, or symptom resolution.

Method: immunoSEQ multiplex PCR; TCRdb's copy keeps in-frame clones and lacks some. The sample carries over 200,000 clones, 80% to 90% recorded once. The CDR3 covers 13 residues. V dropped 1 base and J dropped 5 bases, with 8 bases sitting between them. The germline V gene encodes CDR1 KGHSH and CDR2 LQKENI. Participants were aged roughly 18 to 89 years from about 25 US areas. Each participant's cohort was designated according to participant-reported clinical history. The receptor was derived from a woman between 45 and 65 years old in a cohort exposed to, infected with or recovered from COVID-19 (not recorded which). The chain joins TRBV18 to TRBJ1-1, with D uncertain. The sequenced sample was PBMCs or T cells enriched from blood (not recorded which). CDR3 protein: CASSPRPFTEAFF. The CDR3 bases are TGTGCCAGCTCACCACGGCCGTTTACTGAAGCTTTCTTT. Full variable domain (remainder filled in from reference TRBV18 and TRBJ1-1): NAGVMQNPRHLVRRRGQEARLRCSPMKGHSHVYWYRQLPEEGLKFMVYLQKENIIDESGMPKERFSAEFPKEGPSILRIQQVVRGDSAAYFCASSPRPFTEAFFGQGTRLTVV.